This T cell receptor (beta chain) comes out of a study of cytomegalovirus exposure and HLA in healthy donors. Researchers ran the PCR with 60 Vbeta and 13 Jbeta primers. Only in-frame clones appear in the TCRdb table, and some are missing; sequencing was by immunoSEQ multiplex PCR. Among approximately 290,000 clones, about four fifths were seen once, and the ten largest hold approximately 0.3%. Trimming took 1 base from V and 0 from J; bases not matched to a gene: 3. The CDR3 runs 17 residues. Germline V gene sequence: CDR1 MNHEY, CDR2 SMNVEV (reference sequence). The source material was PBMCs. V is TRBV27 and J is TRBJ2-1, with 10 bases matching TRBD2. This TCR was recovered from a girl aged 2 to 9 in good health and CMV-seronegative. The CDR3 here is CASSLWGLAYSYNEQFF. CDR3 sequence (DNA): TGTGCCAGCAGTTTATGGGGACTAGCGTACTCCTACAATGAGCAGTTCTTC.